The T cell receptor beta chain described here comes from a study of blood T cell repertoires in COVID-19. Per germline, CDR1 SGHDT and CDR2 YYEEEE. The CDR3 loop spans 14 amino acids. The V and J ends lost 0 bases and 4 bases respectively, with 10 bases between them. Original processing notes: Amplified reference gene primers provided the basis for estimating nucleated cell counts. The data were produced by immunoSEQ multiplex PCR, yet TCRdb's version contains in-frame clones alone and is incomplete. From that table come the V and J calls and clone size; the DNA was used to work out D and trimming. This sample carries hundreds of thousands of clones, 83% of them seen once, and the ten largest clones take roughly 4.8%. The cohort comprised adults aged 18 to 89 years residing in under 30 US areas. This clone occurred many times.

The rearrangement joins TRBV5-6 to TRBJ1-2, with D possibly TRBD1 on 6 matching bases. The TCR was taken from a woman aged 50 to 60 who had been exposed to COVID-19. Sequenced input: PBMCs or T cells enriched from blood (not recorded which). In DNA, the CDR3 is TGTGCCAGCAGCTTGGCGACAGGAGGCTATGGCTACACCTTC. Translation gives CASSLATGGYGYTF.